Given below is one T cell receptor (beta chain) in context. Its antigen is still unknown. This sample is part of a study of shared clonotypes between healthy human individuals. Study details: Serving as donors were a couple of women and a few men, whose ages spanned 18 to 49. Study-wide findings and caveats: Clonotypes that were shared across a handful of donors made up around 5% of naive CD4 clonotypes.

Germline values: CDR1 SGHTA, CDR2 FQGNSA. The CDR3 is 16 residues long. Trimming took 4 bases from V and 3 from J, leaving 17 bases between them. For every subset, genomic DNA was evenly distributed across several immunoSEQ plates. Profiling relied on immunoSEQ multiplex PCR, and the TCRdb table lists in-frame clones only, not all of them. The profile covers roughly 2.2 million clones, with 85% to 95% appearing a single time and under 0.45% taken by the ten largest. The donors were adults (healthy and HIV-negative) with no recent acute infections or vaccinations. This receptor was taken from a man younger than 35 in good health. Some clones in this sample may be carry-over from other donors' samples. The chain has TRBV7-2 and TRBJ2-3, with D possibly being TRBD2 (6 bases). The sequencing sample was made of naive CD4+ T cells from PBMCs. Subset indicated: CD45RA+ positively selected. The CDR3 DNA sequence: TGTGCCAGCAGCTCACGCGGCGGGATGGTGACAGATACGCAGTATTTT. Translating gives CASSSRGGMVTDTQYF.